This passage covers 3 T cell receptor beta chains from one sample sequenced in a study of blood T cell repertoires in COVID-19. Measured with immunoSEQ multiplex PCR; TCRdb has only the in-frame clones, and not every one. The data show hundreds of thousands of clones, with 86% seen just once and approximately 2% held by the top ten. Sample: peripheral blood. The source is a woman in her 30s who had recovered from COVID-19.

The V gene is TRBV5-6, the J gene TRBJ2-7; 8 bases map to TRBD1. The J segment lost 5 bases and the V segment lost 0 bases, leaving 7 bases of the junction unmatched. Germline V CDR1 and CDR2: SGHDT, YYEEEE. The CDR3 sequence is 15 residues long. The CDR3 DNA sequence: TGTGCCAGCAGCTTGGCCGACAGGGGAATTCACGAGCAGTACTTC. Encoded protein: CASSLADRGIHEQYF.

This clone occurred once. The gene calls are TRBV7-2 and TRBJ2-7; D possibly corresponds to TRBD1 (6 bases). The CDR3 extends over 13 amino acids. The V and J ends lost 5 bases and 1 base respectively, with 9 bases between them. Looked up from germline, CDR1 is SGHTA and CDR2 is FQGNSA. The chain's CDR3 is CASSRGGSYEQYF. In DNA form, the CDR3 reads TGTGCCAGCAGCCGAGGGGGATCCTACGAGCAGTACTTC.

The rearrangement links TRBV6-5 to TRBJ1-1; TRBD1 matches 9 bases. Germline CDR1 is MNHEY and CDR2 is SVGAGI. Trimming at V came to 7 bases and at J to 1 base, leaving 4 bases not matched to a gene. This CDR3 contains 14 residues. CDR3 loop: CASTLQGANTEAFF. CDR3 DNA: TGTGCCAGCACCTTACAGGGGGCGAACACTGAAGCTTTCTTT.